This T cell receptor beta chain emerged from a study of T cell repertoires in ileal Crohn's disease. For the study at large: Around 500 nanograms of biopsy DNA per sample underwent TCRB immunosequencing.

The V gene end was trimmed by 8 bases and the J gene end by 2 bases; junction bases not matched to a gene: 7. Germline CDR1 and CDR2: SGHRS and YFSETQ. The CDR3 has 14 residues. Assay: immunoSEQ multiplex PCR; the TCRdb copy retains only in-frame clones and omits some. This table has some 16,000 clones, more than 85% appearing once. Time point reported: inflamed ileum from the surgical specimen. Included were adult ileal or ileocolonic Crohn's patients indicated for ileocolonic resection. Study conclusions and caveats: Endoscopic recurrence occurred in every patient whose clonality exceeded 26.8%. Clonal expansions were more frequent in active smokers than non-smokers at surgery.

On this clone: The antigen is unknown.

This rearrangement joins TRBV5-1 to TRBJ2-1; 7 bases fit TRBD1. The TCR sequence derives from an adult with Crohn's disease. Material: ileal tissue. The CDR3 region is CASKTQGAYNEQFF. CDR3 DNA: TGCGCCAGTAAAACGCAGGGGGCCTACAATGAGCAGTTCTTC.